Listed here is a single TCR beta chain. These data belong to a study of T cell responses to AZD1222 COVID-19 vaccine. Profiled with immunoSEQ multiplex PCR; TCRdb holds only in-frame clones, not every one. The table has fewer than 200,000 clones, around 88% seen once; the top ten hold approximately 0.5%. This CDR3 has 15 amino acids. The germline V gene encodes CDR1 LGHDT and CDR2 YNNKEL (reference sequence). Unmatched junction bases numbered 3, after V lost 3 bases and J lost 4 bases. This sequence joins TRBV3-1 (or the pseudogene TRBV3-2) and TRBJ2-3; 11 bases fit TRBD1. This sequence originates from an adult in good health. The specimen was peripheral blood, collected on day 0 of AZD1222 vaccination. The CDR3 DNA reads as TGTGCCAGCAGCCACTGGACAGGGGGCGCAGATACGCAGTATTTT. Protein: CASSHWTGGADTQYF.